This TCR beta chain is from a study of blood T cells in healthy people across ages. Study results and caveats: Diversity estimated from one million T cells was considered an underestimate.

This clonotype occurred a few times. Its antigen remains unidentified. This CDR3 is 15 amino acids long. V was trimmed by 2 bases and J by 5 bases, leaving 16 bases between them. The second PCR ran roughly 6 to 12 cycles with a sample-barcoded 5' primer and J-beta primers. Template switching added a 12-random-nucleotide identifier to every cDNA molecule. Each CDR3 protein is one row after TCRdb ran MiXCR on the 5' RACE reads. The data show about 1.6 million distinct CDR3 sequences, about 32% seen once. The rearrangement links TRBV12-3 or TRBV12-4 to TRBJ2-7, with D unresolved. Sequences were obtained from blood. The TCR was taken from a woman in her twenties or thirties in good health. The CDR3 bases are TGTGCCAGCAGTTTATCAGCCACCTTTACGGACGAGCAGTACTTC. Amino acid sequence: CASSLSATFTDEQYF.